The T cell receptor (beta chain) under discussion was sequenced for a study of T cell responses to AZD1222 COVID-19 vaccine. On the study more broadly: The analysis combined second doses at about 4 or about 12 weeks. Study-wide points: Clonal diversity was possibly underestimated, and the donors were mostly white British, with more females. Reports say nearly half of spike-specific TCRs go after unmutated variant regions.

Turning to this clone: Its antigen is not identified.

Germline assignment: CDR1 MDHEN and CDR2 SYDVKM. The CDR3 spans 14 residues. V was pared by 4 bases and J by 4 bases, with 10 bases between. The assay was immunoSEQ multiplex PCR, and TCRdb's table has in-frame clones only and misses some. Here the sample spans 140,000 to 150,000 clones, 92% being singletons. The sample consisted of peripheral blood, taken on day 0 of AZD1222 vaccination. The sequence derives from an adult in good health. The V and J genes are TRBV28 and TRBJ1-4; no clear D gene. CDR3 nucleotides: TGTGCCAGCAGTTCTTCCAAGGGTAATGAAAAACTGTTTTTT. This codes for CASSSSKGNEKLFF.